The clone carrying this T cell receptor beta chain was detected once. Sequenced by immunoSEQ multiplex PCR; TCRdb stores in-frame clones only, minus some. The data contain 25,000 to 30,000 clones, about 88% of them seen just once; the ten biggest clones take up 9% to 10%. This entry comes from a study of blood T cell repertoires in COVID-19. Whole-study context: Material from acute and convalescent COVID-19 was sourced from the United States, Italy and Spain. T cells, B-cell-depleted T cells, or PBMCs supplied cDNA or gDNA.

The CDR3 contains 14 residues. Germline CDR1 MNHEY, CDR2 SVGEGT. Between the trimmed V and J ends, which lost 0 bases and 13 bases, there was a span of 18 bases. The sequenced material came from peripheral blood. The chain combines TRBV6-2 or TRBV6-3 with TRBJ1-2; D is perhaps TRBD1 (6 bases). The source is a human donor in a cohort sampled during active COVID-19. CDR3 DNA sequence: TGTGCCAGCAGTTACTCGATCGCGAACAGGGTTTTCACCTTC. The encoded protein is CASSYSIANRVFTF.